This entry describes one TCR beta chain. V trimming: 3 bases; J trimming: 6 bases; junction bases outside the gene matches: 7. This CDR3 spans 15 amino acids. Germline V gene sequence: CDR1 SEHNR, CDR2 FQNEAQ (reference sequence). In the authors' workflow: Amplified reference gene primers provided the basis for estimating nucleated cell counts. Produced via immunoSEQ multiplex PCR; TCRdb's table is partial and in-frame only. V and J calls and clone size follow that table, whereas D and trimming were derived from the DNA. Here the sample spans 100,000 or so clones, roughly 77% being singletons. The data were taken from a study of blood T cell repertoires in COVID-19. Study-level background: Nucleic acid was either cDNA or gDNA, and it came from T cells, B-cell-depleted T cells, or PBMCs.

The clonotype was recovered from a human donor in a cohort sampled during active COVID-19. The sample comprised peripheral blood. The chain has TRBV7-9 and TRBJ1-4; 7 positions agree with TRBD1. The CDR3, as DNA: TGTGCCAGCAGCTTCGATCGACAGGGACATGAAAAACTGTTTTTT. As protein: CASSFDRQGHEKLFF.